This T cell receptor beta chain was recorded in a study of CD8 T cells in ankylosing spondylitis. One entry per CDR3 protein, called by TCRdb with MiXCR from the 5' RACE reads. In the table there are 220,000 or so distinct CDR3 sequences, about a sixth of which are singletons. Notes on the study in general: Blood from ankylosing spondylitis patients appeared to carry a characteristic roughly 8-variant TCR beta motif.

This clonotype was recorded at least ten times. The antigen is not known. From germline, CDR1 is MNHEY and CDR2 SMNVEV (reference sequence). CDR3 size: 12 residues. With 4 bases removed from V and 6 bases from J, the gap between germline ends came to 7 bases. The rearrangement uses TRBV27 and TRBJ2-1; D call uncertain. The specimen was blood, either unsorted or a sorted T cell fraction (not recorded which). This TCR derives from a male donor with ankylosing spondylitis. CDR3 protein: CASSSTGNEQFF. The DNA for the CDR3 is TGTGCCAGCAGTTCAACCGGCAATGAGCAGTTCTTC.